The entry below describes one TCR beta chain. This sample is drawn from a study of OX40 agonist ivuxolimab in advanced cancers. Trimming at V came to 4 bases and at J to 4 bases, leaving 6 bases not matched to a gene. This CDR3 is built from 15 residues. The germline CDR1 and CDR2 sequences are LNHDA and SQIVND (reference sequence). The table came from immunoSEQ multiplex PCR; TCRdb's copy has only in-frame clones and leaves some out. The sample lists some 87,000 clones; about nine tenths were seen once. The chain employs TRBV19 and TRBJ2-3; TRBD2 agrees at 9 bases. The source was CD4+ or CD8+ T cells sorted from blood, collected in a trial of the OX40 agonist ivuxolimab. This sequence was found in an adult with an advanced solid tumor such as melanoma, head and neck, liver or kidney cancer. The CDR3 bases are TGTGCCAGTAGTAAGGGACTAGCATTCGCAGATACGCAGTATTTT. Protein product: CASSKGLAFADTQYF.